This T cell receptor (beta chain) stems from a study of blood T cell repertoires in COVID-19. On the study more broadly: PBMCs, B-cell-depleted T cells, or T cells provided the cDNA or gDNA that made up the material.

The trim removed 3 bases at V and 4 bases at J, leaving 10 bases unmatched. CDR1 SGHVS and CDR2 FQNEAQ come from the germline V gene. The CDR3 consists of 19 residues. Here immunoSEQ multiplex PCR was the method, and the copy in TCRdb shows in-frame clones only, minus some. The sample lists tens of thousands of clones, approximately 81% occurring once. The sequence was obtained from a man aged 55 to 70 in a cohort sampled during active COVID-19. The rearrangement links TRBV7-8 to TRBJ2-1; 15 positions match TRBD2. Material for sequencing was peripheral blood. CDR3 in DNA: TGTGCCAGCAGCTTCCGGTCGGGAGGGACTAGCGGGAGGTACAATGAGCAGTTCTTC. Residues: CASSFRSGGTSGRYNEQFF.